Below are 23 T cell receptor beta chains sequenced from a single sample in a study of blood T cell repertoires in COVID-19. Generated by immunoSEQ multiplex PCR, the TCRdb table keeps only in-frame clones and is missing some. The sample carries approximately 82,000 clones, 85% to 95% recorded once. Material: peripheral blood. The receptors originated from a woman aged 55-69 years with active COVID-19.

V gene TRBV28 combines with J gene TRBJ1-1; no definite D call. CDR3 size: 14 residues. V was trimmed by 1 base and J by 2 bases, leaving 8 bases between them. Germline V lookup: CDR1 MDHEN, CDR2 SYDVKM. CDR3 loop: CASSLSVRNTEAFF. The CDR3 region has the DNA TGTGCCAGCAGTTTATCGGTGCGAAACACTGAAGCTTTCTTT.

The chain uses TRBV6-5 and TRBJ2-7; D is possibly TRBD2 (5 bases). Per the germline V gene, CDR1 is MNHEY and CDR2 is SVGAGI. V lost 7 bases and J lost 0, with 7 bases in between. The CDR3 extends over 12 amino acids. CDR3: CASTGLSYEQYF. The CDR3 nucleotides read TGTGCCAGCACAGGACTCTCCTACGAGCAGTACTTC.

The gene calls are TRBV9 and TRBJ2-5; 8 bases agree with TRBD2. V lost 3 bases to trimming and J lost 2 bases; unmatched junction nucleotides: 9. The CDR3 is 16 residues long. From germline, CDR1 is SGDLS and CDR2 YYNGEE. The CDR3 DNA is TGTGCCAGCAGCGCCAGCGGGGGAGGCCTACAAGAGACCCAGTACTTC. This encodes CASSASGGGLQETQYF.

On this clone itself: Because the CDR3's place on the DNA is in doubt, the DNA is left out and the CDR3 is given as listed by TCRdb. CDR3: CASSTSTGGIASYNEQFF. The chain joins TRBV25-1 to TRBJ2-1; TRBD1 is taken as the D call from the table, unchecked against the DNA. Inclusive of both ends, the CDR3 amounts to 18 amino acids. The germline V gene has CDR1 MGHDK and CDR2 SYGVNS.

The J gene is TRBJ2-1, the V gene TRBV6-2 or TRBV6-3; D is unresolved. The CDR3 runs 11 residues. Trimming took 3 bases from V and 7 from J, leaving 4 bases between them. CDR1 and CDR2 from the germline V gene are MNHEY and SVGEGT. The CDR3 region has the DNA TGTGCCAGCAGTTATCGGAATGAGCAGTTCTTC. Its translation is CASSYRNEQFF.

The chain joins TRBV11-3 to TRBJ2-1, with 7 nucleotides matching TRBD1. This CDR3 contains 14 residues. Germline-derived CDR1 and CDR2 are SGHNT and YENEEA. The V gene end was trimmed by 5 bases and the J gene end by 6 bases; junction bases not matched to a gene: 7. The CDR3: CASSPPDRVNEQFF. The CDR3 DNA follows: TGTGCCAGCAGCCCCCCCGACAGGGTCAATGAGCAGTTCTTC.

The CDR3 spells CASSLTGQNTEAFF. As DNA, the CDR3 is TGTGCCAGCAGCTTAACAGGACAGAACACTGAAGCTTTCTTT. This sequence joins TRBV7-3 and TRBJ1-1; a possible D gene is TRBD1 (5 bases). Germline V CDR1 and CDR2: SGHTA, FQGTGA. V lost 0 bases to trimming and J lost 1 base, with 6 bases between them. The CDR3 is 14 amino acids.

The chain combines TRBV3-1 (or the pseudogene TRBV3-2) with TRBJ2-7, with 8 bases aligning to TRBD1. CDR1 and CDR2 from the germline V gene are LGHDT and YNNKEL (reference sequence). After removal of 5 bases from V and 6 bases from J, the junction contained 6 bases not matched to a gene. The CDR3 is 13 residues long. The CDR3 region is CASSSTGGGEQYF. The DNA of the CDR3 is TGTGCCAGCAGCTCTACAGGGGGAGGCGAGCAGTACTTC.

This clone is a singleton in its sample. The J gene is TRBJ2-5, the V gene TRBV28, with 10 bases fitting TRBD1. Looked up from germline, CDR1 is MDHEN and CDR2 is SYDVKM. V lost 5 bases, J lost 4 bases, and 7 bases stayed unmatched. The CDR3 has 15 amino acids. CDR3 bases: TGTGCCAGCAGTCCACCGGGACAGGGGCGAGAGACCCAGTACTTC. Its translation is CASSPPGQGRETQYF.

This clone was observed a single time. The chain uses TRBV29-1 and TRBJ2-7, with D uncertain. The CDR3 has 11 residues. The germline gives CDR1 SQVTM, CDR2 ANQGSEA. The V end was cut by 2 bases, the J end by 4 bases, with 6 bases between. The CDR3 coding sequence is TGCAGCGTTGAATCGGGTTACGAGCAGTACTTC. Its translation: CSVESGYEQYF.

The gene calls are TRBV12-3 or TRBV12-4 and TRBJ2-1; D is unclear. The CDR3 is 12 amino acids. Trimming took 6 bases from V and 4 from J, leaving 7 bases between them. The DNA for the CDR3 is TGTGCCAGCAGCCCCGCGTACAATGAGCAGTTCTTC. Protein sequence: CASSPAYNEQFF.

The CDR3 region has the DNA TGTGCCATCGGGGAACAGGAGTATGGCTACACCTTC. Translation: CAIGEQEYGYTF. J is TRBJ1-2 and V is TRBV10-3, with D tentatively TRBD1 (5 bases). The CDR3 spans 12 residues. The V gene's germline CDR1 is ENHRY and CDR2 SYGVKD. Trimming pared 8 bases from V and 5 bases from J, leaving 12 bases between.

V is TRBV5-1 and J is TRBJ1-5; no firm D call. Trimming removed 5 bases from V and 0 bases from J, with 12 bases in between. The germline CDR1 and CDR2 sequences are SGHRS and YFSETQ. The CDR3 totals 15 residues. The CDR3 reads CASSSEGYSNQPQHF. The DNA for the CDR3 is TGCGCCAGCAGTTCGGAGGGCTATAGCAATCAGCCCCAGCATTTT.

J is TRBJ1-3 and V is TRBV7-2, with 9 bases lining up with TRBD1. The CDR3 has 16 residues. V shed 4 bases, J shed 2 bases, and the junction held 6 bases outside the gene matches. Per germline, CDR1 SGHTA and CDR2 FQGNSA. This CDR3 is CASSWDRVLAGNTIYF. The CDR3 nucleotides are TGTGCCAGCAGCTGGGACAGGGTGTTGGCTGGAAACACCATATATTTT.

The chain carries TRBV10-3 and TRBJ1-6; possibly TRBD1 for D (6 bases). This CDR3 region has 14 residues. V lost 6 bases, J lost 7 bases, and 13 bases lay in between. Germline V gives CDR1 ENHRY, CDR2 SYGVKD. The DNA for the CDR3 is TGTGCCATCAGGGACAGCATAAGAAATTCACCCCTCCACTTT. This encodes CAIRDSIRNSPLHF.

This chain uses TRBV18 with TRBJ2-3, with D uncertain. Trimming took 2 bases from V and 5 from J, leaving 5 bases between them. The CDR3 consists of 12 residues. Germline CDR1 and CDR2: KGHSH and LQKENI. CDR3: CASSPVVDTQYF. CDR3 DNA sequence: TGTGCCAGCTCACCAGTCGTAGATACGCAGTATTTT.

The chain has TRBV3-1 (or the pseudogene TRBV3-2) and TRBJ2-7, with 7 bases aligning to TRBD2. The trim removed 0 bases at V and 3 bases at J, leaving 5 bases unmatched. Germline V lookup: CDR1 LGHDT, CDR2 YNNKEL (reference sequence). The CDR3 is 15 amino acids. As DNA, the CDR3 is TGTGCCAGCAGCCAAGATCGAGCTAGCGGCTACGAGCAGTACTTC. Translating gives CASSQDRASGYEQYF.

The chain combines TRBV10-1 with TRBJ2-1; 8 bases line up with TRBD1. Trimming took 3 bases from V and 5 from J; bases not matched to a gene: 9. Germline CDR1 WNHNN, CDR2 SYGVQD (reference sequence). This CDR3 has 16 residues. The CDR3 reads CASSDIGQGVHNEQFF. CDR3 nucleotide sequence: TGCGCCAGCAGTGATATTGGACAGGGAGTCCACAATGAGCAGTTCTTC.

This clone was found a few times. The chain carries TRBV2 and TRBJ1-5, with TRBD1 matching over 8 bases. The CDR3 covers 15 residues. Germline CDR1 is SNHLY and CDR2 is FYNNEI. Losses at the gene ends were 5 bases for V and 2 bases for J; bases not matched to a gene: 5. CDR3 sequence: CASSRTGIGNQPQHF. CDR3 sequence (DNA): TGTGCCAGCAGTCGGACAGGGATTGGCAATCAGCCCCAGCATTTT.

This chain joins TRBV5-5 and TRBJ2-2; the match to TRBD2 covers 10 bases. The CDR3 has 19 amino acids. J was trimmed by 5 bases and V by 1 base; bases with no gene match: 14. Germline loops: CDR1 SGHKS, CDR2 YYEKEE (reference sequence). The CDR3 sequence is CASSLNPGASGSETGELFF. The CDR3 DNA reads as TGTGCCAGCAGCTTGAATCCGGGGGCTAGCGGGAGCGAGACCGGGGAGCTGTTTTTT.

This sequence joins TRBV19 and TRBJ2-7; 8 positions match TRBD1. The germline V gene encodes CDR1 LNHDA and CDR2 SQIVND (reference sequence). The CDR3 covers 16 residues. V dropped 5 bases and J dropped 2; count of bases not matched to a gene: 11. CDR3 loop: CASSDSRTGKTYEQYF. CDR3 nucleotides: TGTGCCAGTAGTGATTCCCGGACAGGGAAAACCTACGAGCAGTACTTC.

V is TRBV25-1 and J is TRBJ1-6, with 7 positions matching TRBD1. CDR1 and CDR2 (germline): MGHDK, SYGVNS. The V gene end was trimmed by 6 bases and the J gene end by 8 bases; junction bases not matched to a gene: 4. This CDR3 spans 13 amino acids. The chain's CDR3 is CASRDREDSPLHF. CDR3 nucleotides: TGTGCCAGCAGAGACAGGGAAGATTCACCCCTCCACTTT.

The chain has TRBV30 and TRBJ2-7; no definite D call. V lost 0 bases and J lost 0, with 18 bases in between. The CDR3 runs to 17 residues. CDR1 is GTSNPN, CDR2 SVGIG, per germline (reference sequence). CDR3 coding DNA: TGTGCCTGGAGTGTAGGTCCCAGCAGGCCGAGCTCCTACGAGCAGTACTTC. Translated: CAWSVGPSRPSSYEQYF. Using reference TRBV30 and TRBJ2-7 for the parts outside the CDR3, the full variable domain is SQTIHQWPATLVQPVGSPLSLECTVEGTSNPNLYWYRQAAGRGLQLLFYSVGIGQISSEVPQNLSASRPQDRQFILSSKKLLLSDSGFYLCAWSVGPSRPSSYEQYFGPGTRLTVT.